Following are 21 T cell receptor beta chains from one sample sequenced in a study of shared clonotypes between healthy human individuals. The data were produced by immunoSEQ multiplex PCR, yet TCRdb's version contains in-frame clones alone and is incomplete. The sample carries nearly 2 million clones, just under 95% recorded once. Naive-designated CD8 cells lacked CD45RO, were positively enriched for CCR7, and omitted terminally differentiated effector memory CD45RA+ cells. Sequenced sample: naive CD8+ T cells sorted from blood. Source of these receptors: a man aged 18 to 30 in good health.

This chain links TRBV7-9 with TRBJ2-1, with 10 bases matching TRBD2. Unmatched junction bases numbered 9, after V lost 8 bases and J lost 5 bases. Germline CDR1 and CDR2: SEHNR and FQNEAQ (reference sequence). The length of the CDR3 is 15 residues. Here the CDR3 DNA reads TGTGCCAGCGGCTACTGGACTAGCGGTAACAATGAGCAGTTCTTC. It is translated as CASGYWTSGNNEQFF.

V and J are TRBV11-2 and TRBJ2-7; 7 nucleotides line up with TRBD1. J gave up 7 bases and V 5 bases, and 17 bases lay outside the gene matches. The CDR3 runs to 16 residues. Per germline, CDR1 SGHAT and CDR2 FQNNGV. The DNA of the CDR3 is TGTGCCAGCAGCCCCTCCTATGACAGGGTACTGGTTGAGCAGTACTTC. Its translation: CASSPSYDRVLVEQYF.

The genes are TRBV5-6 and TRBJ2-7; D call uncertain. Trimming stripped 7 bases from V and 0 bases from J, with 11 bases between. CDR3 length: 13 residues. CDR1 and CDR2 (germline): SGHDT, YYEEEE. CDR3 in amino acids: CASRPVSSYEQYF. CDR3 DNA sequence: TGTGCCAGCCGCCCCGTAAGCTCCTACGAGCAGTACTTC.

The CDR3 sequence is CASSSGTLAYGYTF. DNA of the CDR3: TGTGCCAGCAGCTCCGGGACACTTGCCTATGGCTACACCTTC. The gene calls are TRBV5-4 and TRBJ1-2; D is possibly TRBD1 (6 bases). Germline values: CDR1 SGHNT, CDR2 YYREEE (reference sequence). Trimming shortened V by 3 bases and J by 4 bases, and 13 bases separated the two germline ends. The CDR3 runs 14 residues.

The chain's CDR3 is CASSLSSGGKYQETQYF. The CDR3 DNA follows: TGTGCCAGCAGCTTATCATCGGGCGGAAAGTACCAAGAGACCCAGTACTTC. V is TRBV7-9 and J is TRBJ2-5; D call uncertain. Trimming shortened V by 2 bases and J by 0 bases, and 16 bases separated the two germline ends. The CDR3 sequence is 17 residues long. Germline V gives CDR1 SEHNR, CDR2 FQNEAQ (reference sequence).

The chain couples TRBV6-6 to TRBJ1-1; D may be TRBD1 (6 bases). This CDR3 comprises 12 residues. Between the trimmed V and J ends, which lost 8 bases and 5 bases, there was a span of 12 bases. Germline V gene lookup returns CDR1 MNHNY and CDR2 SVGAGI (reference sequence). The chain's CDR3 is CASGRRGTEAFF. The CDR3, as DNA: TGTGCCAGCGGACGGAGGGGGACTGAAGCTTTCTTT.

The chain has TRBV28 and TRBJ1-1; D is unclear. The length of the CDR3 is 15 residues. Germline CDR1 reads MDHEN; CDR2 reads SYDVKM. The ends were cut back, 1 base at V and 3 bases at J, with 12 bases in the middle. The chain's CDR3 is CASSLSPWGDTEAFF. In DNA form, the CDR3 reads TGTGCCAGCAGTTTATCCCCCTGGGGTGACACTGAAGCTTTCTTT.

This chain connects TRBV21-1 to TRBJ1-3. TRBV21-1 constitutes a pseudogene. This CDR3 is 14 amino acids long. This CDR3 is CASSKWGFSHTIYF. CDR3 sequence (DNA): TGTGCCAGCAGCAAATGGGGGTTCTCCCACACCATATATTTT.

V and J are TRBV7-6 and TRBJ2-3; TRBD2 aligns across 8 bases. The ends lost 5 bases at V and 5 bases at J; junction bases unmatched: 12. The CDR3 totals 16 residues. The V gene's germline CDR1 is SGHVS and CDR2 FNYEAQ. CDR3 region: CASSPWAGGSGDTQYF. CDR3 bases: TGTGCCAGCAGCCCCTGGGCGGGGGGTTCCGGAGATACGCAGTATTTT.

The chain links TRBV28 to TRBJ1-5, with a possible D match to TRBD1 (5 bases). With 3 bases removed from V and 3 bases from J, the gap between germline ends came to 12 bases. The CDR3 has 15 residues. Germline V gene lookup returns CDR1 MDHEN and CDR2 SYDVKM. The CDR3 spells CASSFSRQLNQPQHF. The CDR3 region has the DNA TGTGCCAGCAGTTTCTCAAGACAGCTCAATCAGCCCCAGCATTTT.

This clone was seen a single time. J is TRBJ1-1 and V is TRBV15, with a possible D match to TRBD1 (5 bases). V lost 6 bases to trimming and J lost 3 bases, with 11 bases between them. This CDR3 contains 13 residues. The germline V gene has CDR1 LNHNV and CDR2 YYDKDF (reference sequence). CDR3 amino acids: CATRGVGDTEAFF. Written as DNA, the CDR3 is TGTGCCACCAGAGGTGTGGGGGACACTGAAGCTTTCTTT.

Remarks on this clone: This sample also contains other DNA sequences that code for the same CDR3. The chain combines TRBV30 with TRBJ1-2; no firm D call. Trimming pared 6 bases from V and 5 bases from J, leaving 10 bases between. The CDR3 is made up of 11 amino acids. From germline, CDR1 is GTSNPN and CDR2 SVGIG (reference sequence). The CDR3 region is CACPRGYGYTF. The CDR3 DNA is TGTGCCTGCCCACGGGGATATGGCTACACCTTC.

Concerning this clone: Within the sample, other DNA sequences also encode this same CDR3. The V gene is TRBV29-1, the J gene TRBJ2-5, with 10 bases fitting TRBD2. CDR3 length: 14 amino acids. From germline, CDR1 is SQVTM and CDR2 ANQGSEA. After removal of 1 base from V and 4 bases from J, the junction contained 3 bases not matched to a gene. DNA for the CDR3: TGCAGCGTTGAAGGGCTAGCGGGAGTAGAGACCCAGTACTTC. Its translation is CSVEGLAGVETQYF.

The rearrangement links TRBV25-1 to TRBJ2-5; 11 bases fit TRBD2. Trimming removed 4 bases from V and 5 bases from J; junction bases left unmatched: 9. The CDR3 has 16 amino acids. In germline, CDR1 is MGHDK, CDR2 SYGVNS. CDR3 sequence: CASSGGRLAGRETQYF. CDR3 bases: TGTGCCAGCAGTGGGGGGAGACTAGCGGGAAGGGAGACCCAGTACTTC.

To note about this clone: Other DNA sequences of this sample code for an identical CDR3. The chain has TRBV27 and TRBJ1-1; a possible D gene is TRBD1 (6 bases). The CDR3 length is 13 residues. Per germline, CDR1 MNHEY and CDR2 SMNVEV (reference sequence). The ends were cut back, 5 bases at V and 1 base at J, with 8 bases in the middle. CDR3: CASSVQGNTEAFF. DNA of the CDR3: TGTGCCAGCAGTGTACAGGGGAACACTGAAGCTTTCTTT.

Here the CDR3 DNA reads TGTGCCACCTCGGATGACAACCAAGAGACCCAGTACTTC. It yields the protein CATSDDNQETQYF. This sequence joins TRBV6-1 and TRBJ2-5; D is unclear. V was pared by 10 bases and J by 0 bases, with 12 bases between. The germline CDR1 and CDR2 sequences are MNHNS and SASEGT. The length of the CDR3 is 13 residues.

The chain joins TRBV6-1 to TRBJ2-7; D might be TRBD1 (6 bases). Trimming took 4 bases from V and 0 from J, leaving 22 bases between them. The CDR3 has 18 amino acids. The germline gives CDR1 MNHNS, CDR2 SASEGT. The DNA of the CDR3 is TGTGCCAGCAGTGCGGGTATAGGACAGATGCCTTTCTCCTACGAGCAGTACTTC. Translated: CASSAGIGQMPFSYEQYF.

Notes on this clone: The sample has other DNA sequences that encode this CDR3 too. V is TRBV30 and J is TRBJ2-3; tentatively, D is TRBD2 (6 bases). CDR1 is GTSNPN, CDR2 SVGIG, per germline (reference sequence). There are 15 residues in the CDR3. Trimming removed 0 bases from V and 0 bases from J, with 10 bases in between. The CDR3 region has the DNA TGTGCCTGGAGTGTACTCGCGGGGAGCACAGATACGCAGTATTTT. This sequence encodes CAWSVLAGSTDTQYF.

As concerns this clone: Other DNA sequences in the sample encode the same CDR3. The V call is TRBV30, the J call TRBJ2-7, with D perhaps TRBD1 or TRBD2 (5 bases each). V was clipped by 2 bases and J by 4 bases, with 12 bases between them. This CDR3 contains 13 residues. Germline CDR1 is GTSNPN and CDR2 is SVGIG (reference sequence). CDR3 in amino acids: CAWSSGQGYEQYF. DNA for the CDR3: TGTGCCTGGAGTTCGGGGCAGGGTTACGAGCAGTACTTC.

This rearrangement joins TRBV7-9 to TRBJ2-3; 10 bases map to TRBD1. Germline CDR1 and CDR2: SEHNR and FQNEAQ (reference sequence). CDR3 length: 14 residues. Trimming at V came to 3 bases and at J to 7 bases, leaving 4 bases not matched to a gene. The CDR3 region has the DNA TGTGCCAGCAGCTTTTGGGACAGGGGATATACGCAGTATTTT. Residues: CASSFWDRGYTQYF.

V usage is TRBV30 and J usage is TRBJ2-7, with 11 bases lining up with TRBD2. Losses at the gene ends were 2 bases for V and 6 bases for J; bases not matched to a gene: 3. This CDR3 is built from 13 residues. Germline CDR1 GTSNPN, CDR2 SVGIG (reference sequence). The CDR3: CAWSLAGGVEQYF. CDR3 bases: TGTGCCTGGAGTCTAGCGGGGGGAGTCGAGCAGTACTTC.